The 21 T cell receptor beta chains below come from one sample, sequenced in a study of blood T cell repertoires in COVID-19. Profiled with immunoSEQ multiplex PCR; TCRdb holds only in-frame clones, not every one. The table lists fewer than 90,000 clones, less than 80% of them singletons, with about 4.2% in the top ten. Sequencing was done on a sample of peripheral blood. All receptors derive from a woman aged 45-60 years with acute or convalescent COVID-19.

The chain recombines TRBV6-4 with TRBJ2-1, with 14 bases matching TRBD2. Trimming took 4 bases from V and 0 from J; bases not matched to a gene: 11. Looked up from germline, CDR1 is MRHNA and CDR2 is SNTAGT. The CDR3 loop spans 20 amino acids. CDR3 region: CASSATGTSGGFSSYNEQFF. The CDR3, as DNA: TGTGCCAGCAGTGCGACCGGGACTAGCGGGGGCTTTAGCTCCTACAATGAGCAGTTCTTC.

The chain carries TRBV7-2 and TRBJ2-2, with D maybe TRBD1 (6 bases). V lost 1 base, J lost 8 bases, and 14 bases lay in between. The germline CDR1 and CDR2 sequences are SGHTA and FQGNSA. CDR3 length: 15 residues. This CDR3 reads CASSLGQGLVGELFF. The CDR3 region has the DNA TGTGCCAGCAGCTTAGGGCAGGGGTTAGTGGGGGAGCTGTTTTTT.

This clone was seen more than once but under ten times. V gene TRBV2 combines with J gene TRBJ1-1; 8 bases line up with TRBD1. The CDR3 has 13 residues. J gave up 4 bases and V 7 bases, and 5 bases lay outside the gene matches. Germline CDR1 SNHLY, CDR2 FYNNEI. CDR3 loop: CASIEDRATEAFF. The CDR3 coding sequence is TGTGCCAGCATCGAGGACAGGGCCACTGAAGCTTTCTTT.

The chain employs TRBV2 and TRBJ1-1; no definite D call. The CDR3 is made up of 14 amino acids. Germline CDR1 reads SNHLY; CDR2 reads FYNNEI. The V end lost 1 base, the J end lost 1 base, and 7 bases lay between the germline ends. As DNA, the CDR3 is TGTGCCAGCAGTGAAGGGGCGGGGAACACTGAAGCTTTCTTT. This translates into CASSEGAGNTEAFF.

The chain joins TRBV7-2 to TRBJ1-6, with 8 bases lining up with TRBD1. The CDR3 contains 15 residues. J was trimmed by 8 bases and V by 5 bases; bases with no gene match: 8. Germline V gene sequence: CDR1 SGHTA, CDR2 FQGNSA. CDR3 nucleotide sequence: TGTGCCAGCAGCCTTCAGGGGGCGGGTGATTCACCCCTCCACTTT. It yields the protein CASSLQGAGDSPLHF.

This clone appeared once. The chain combines TRBV11-2 with TRBJ1-2, with a weak D call TRBD1 (5 bases). Germline V gene data show CDR1 as SGHAT and CDR2 as FQNNGV. The CDR3 spans 13 residues. Between the trimmed V and J ends, which lost 5 bases and 4 bases, there was a span of 11 bases. The CDR3 loop reads CASSPGGGYGYTF. The CDR3 DNA sequence: TGTGCCAGCAGCCCCGGCGGGGGCTATGGCTACACCTTC.

This rearrangement joins TRBV6-5 to TRBJ1-2; 9 positions match TRBD1. The CDR3 loop spans 15 amino acids. The J segment lost 2 bases and the V segment lost 7 bases, leaving 8 bases of the junction unmatched. Germline CDR1 and CDR2: MNHEY and SVGAGI. The CDR3 DNA reads TGTGCCAGCACCCCCTCCGGGACAGGGAACTATGGCTACACCTTC. This gives the protein CASTPSGTGNYGYTF.

The chain recombines TRBV5-4 with TRBJ1-3; D call uncertain. CDR3 length: 12 amino acids. CDR1 is SGHNT, CDR2 YYREEE, per germline (reference sequence). Trimming cost V 0 bases and J 8 bases, with 6 bases left between them. The DNA for the CDR3 is TGTGCCAGCAGCTTGGTCGGGGACACCATATATTTT. Translation: CASSLVGDTIYF.

This clone occurred a few times. This chain links TRBV4-1 with TRBJ2-2; D is undetermined. The CDR3 sequence is 14 residues long. Germline assignment: CDR1 MGHRA and CDR2 YSYEKL. Trimming left V 0 bases short and J 4 bases short, with 6 bases between. This CDR3 is CASSQDWSTGELFF. In DNA, the CDR3 is TGCGCCAGCAGCCAAGATTGGAGCACCGGGGAGCTGTTTTTT.

This sequence joins TRBV2 and TRBJ1-4; the D is unclear. Between the trimmed V and J ends, which lost 7 bases and 4 bases, there was a span of 22 bases. Germline loops: CDR1 SNHLY, CDR2 FYNNEI. CDR3 length: 17 residues. CDR3 residues: CASTLRRAWSLNEKLFF. The CDR3 nucleotides are TGTGCCAGCACCCTACGAAGAGCGTGGTCCCTTAATGAAAAACTGTTTTTT.

This chain links TRBV6-2 or TRBV6-3 with TRBJ1-1; 7 nucleotides match TRBD1. Germline V gives CDR1 MNHEY, CDR2 SVGEGT. The CDR3 has 14 residues. Trimming at V came to 5 bases and at J to 1 base, leaving 4 bases not matched to a gene. Written as DNA, the CDR3 is TGTGCCAGCAGTAGACAGGGCCCGAACACTGAAGCTTTCTTT. Its translation: CASSRQGPNTEAFF.

This clone was counted only a few times. This chain links TRBV2 with TRBJ1-2; TRBD1 matches at 8 bases. V was clipped by 1 base and J by 6 bases; unmatched bases: 10. Germline CDR1 reads SNHLY; CDR2 reads FYNNEI. The CDR3 runs 16 residues. The CDR3 reads CASSEGRDRYRDGYTF. The CDR3 DNA reads TGTGCCAGCAGTGAAGGTCGGGACAGGTATAGGGATGGCTACACCTTC.

There are a few counts of this clone. The chain combines TRBV5-1 with TRBJ2-5; 8 positions agree with TRBD1. This CDR3 is 16 amino acids long. V lost 1 base to trimming and J lost 5 bases; unmatched junction nucleotides: 10. CDR1 is SGHRS and CDR2 is YFSETQ in the germline V gene. CDR3 loop: CASSLRYGQGLETQYF. The CDR3 DNA reads as TGCGCCAGCAGCTTGAGGTACGGACAGGGTCTCGAGACCCAGTACTTC.

V and J are TRBV18 and TRBJ1-3, with D unresolved. CDR1 and CDR2 from the germline V gene are KGHSH and LQKENI. V lost 8 bases, J lost 2 bases, and 13 bases lay in between. This CDR3 comprises 14 residues. CDR3 region: CASLPPGAGNTIYF. The CDR3 region has the DNA TGTGCCAGCCTCCCACCGGGAGCTGGAAACACCATATATTTT.

The J gene is TRBJ2-3, the V gene TRBV5-1; 8 bases map to TRBD1. V lost 5 bases, J lost 3 bases, and 2 bases stayed unmatched. Germline-derived CDR1 and CDR2 are SGHRS and YFSETQ. The CDR3 consists of 13 residues. The CDR3 DNA reads as TGCGCCAGCAGGGACAGGGAAACAGATACGCAGTATTTT. Translated, it gives CASRDRETDTQYF.

The J gene is TRBJ2-7, the V gene TRBV5-1; tentatively, D is TRBD2 (5 bases). Germline V lookup: CDR1 SGHRS, CDR2 YFSETQ. Deletions cut 3 bases from V and 0 bases from J, with 13 bases between. CDR3 length equals 15 residues. CDR3 in DNA: TGCGCCAGCAGCTCAGGACTGGAAAGCTCCTACGAGCAGTACTTC. Translated: CASSSGLESSYEQYF.

The chain combines TRBV6-1 with TRBJ1-1, with TRBD1 identical over 8 bases. The V gene's germline CDR1 is MNHNS and CDR2 SASEGT. V lost 2 bases and J lost 1; bases outside the gene matches: 3. This CDR3 comprises 15 residues. CDR3 bases: TGTGCCAGCAGTGAAAGGACAGGGCAGAACACTGAAGCTTTCTTT. This translates into CASSERTGQNTEAFF.

In its sample, this clone was seen a few times. The rearrangement uses TRBV2 and TRBJ2-7; no clear D gene. Germline CDR1 reads SNHLY; CDR2 reads FYNNEI. CDR3 length: 12 amino acids. Trimming shortened V by 5 bases and J by 4 bases, and 9 bases separated the two germline ends. The CDR3 DNA is TGTGCCAGCAGTCTGACACCGTACGAGCAGTACTTC. Protein product: CASSLTPYEQYF.

The J gene is TRBJ1-5, the V gene TRBV20-1; 9 bases line up with TRBD1. Unmatched junction bases numbered 8, after V lost 3 bases and J lost 2 bases. Germline V gives CDR1 DFQATT, CDR2 SNEGSKA (reference sequence). The CDR3 covers 16 residues. The CDR3 region has the DNA TGCAGTGCTAGTCAGCAGGGACAGGGAGGCAATCAGCCCCAGCATTTT. Translated: CSASQQGQGGNQPQHF.

V usage is TRBV3-1 (or the pseudogene TRBV3-2) and J usage is TRBJ2-1, with TRBD1 as a possible D gene (5 bases). This CDR3 region has 11 residues. Trimming removed 6 bases from V and 6 bases from J, with 6 bases in between. Germline CDR1 LGHDT, CDR2 YNNKEL (reference sequence). The CDR3 nucleotides are TGTGCCAGCAGAGGGGTCAATGAGCAGTTCTTC. This codes for CASRGVNEQFF.

The rearrangement uses TRBV6-1 and TRBJ1-5; D gene ambiguous. The CDR3 length is 15 residues. The V gene lost 1 base and the J gene lost 6 bases, with 13 bases spanning the gap. Germline values: CDR1 MNHNS, CDR2 SASEGT. CDR3 sequence reads: CASSEGSGSRQPQHF. The CDR3 DNA sequence: TGTGCCAGCAGTGAAGGCTCAGGTTCTCGTCAGCCCCAGCATTTT.